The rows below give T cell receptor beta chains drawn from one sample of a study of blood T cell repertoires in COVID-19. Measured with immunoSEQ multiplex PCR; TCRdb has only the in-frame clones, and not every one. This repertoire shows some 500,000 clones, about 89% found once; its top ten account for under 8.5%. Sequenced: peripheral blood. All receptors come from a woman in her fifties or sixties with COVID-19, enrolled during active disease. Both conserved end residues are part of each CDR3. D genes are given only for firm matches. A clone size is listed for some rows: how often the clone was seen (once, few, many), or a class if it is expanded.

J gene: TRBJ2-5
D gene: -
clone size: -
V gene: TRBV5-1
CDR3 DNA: TGCGCCAGCAGCTTGACAGCCGGCGGGGAGACCCAGTACTTC
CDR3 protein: CASSLTAGGETQYF

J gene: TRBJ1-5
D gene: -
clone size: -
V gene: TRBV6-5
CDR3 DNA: TGTGCCAGCAGCCTACATAGGCAGGGGAGTCAGCCCCAGCATTTT
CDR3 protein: CASSLHRQGSQPQHF

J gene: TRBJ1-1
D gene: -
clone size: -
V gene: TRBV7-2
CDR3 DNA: TGTGCCAGCAGCTCTCAGGTTTCCACTGAAGCTTTCTTT
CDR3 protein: CASSSQVSTEAFF

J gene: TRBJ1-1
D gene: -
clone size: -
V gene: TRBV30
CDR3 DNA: TGTGCCTGCCTCTGGACAGTGGGGGAACGAGGGGCTGAAGCTTTCTTT
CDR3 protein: CACLWTVGERGAEAFF

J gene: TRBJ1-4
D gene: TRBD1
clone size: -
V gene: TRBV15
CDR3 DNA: TGTGCCACCAGCAGAGATAGGGTGAGGACAGGGCGGCCTGAAAAACTGTTTTTT
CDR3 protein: CATSRDRVRTGRPEKLFF

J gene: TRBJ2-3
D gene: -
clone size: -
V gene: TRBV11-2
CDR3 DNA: TGTGCCAGCAGCTTAGATCCCCAACAGATTACGCAGTATTTT
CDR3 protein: CASSLDPQQITQYF

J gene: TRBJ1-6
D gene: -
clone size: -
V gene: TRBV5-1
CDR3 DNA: TGCGCCAGCAGCCCGCTTGCAGGGAATAATTCACCCCTCCACTTT
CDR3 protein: CASSPLAGNNSPLHF

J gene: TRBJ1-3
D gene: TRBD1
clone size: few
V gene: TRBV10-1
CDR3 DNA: TGCGCCAGCAGCGACGGACAGGGTAATCGGAACACCATATATTTT
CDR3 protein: CASSDGQGNRNTIYF

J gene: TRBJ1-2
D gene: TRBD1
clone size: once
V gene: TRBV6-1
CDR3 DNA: TGTGCCAGCAGTGAATCGGGACAGGGCTATGGCTACACCTTC
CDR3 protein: CASSESGQGYGYTF

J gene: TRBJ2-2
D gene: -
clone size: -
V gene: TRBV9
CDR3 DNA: TGTGCCAGCAGCGTAACATCAACCGCCACCGGGGAGCTGTTTTTT
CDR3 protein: CASSVTSTATGELFF

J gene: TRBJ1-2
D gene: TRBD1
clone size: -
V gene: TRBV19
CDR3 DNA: TGTGCCAGTAGTCCGCGACATACGACAGGGGCGAATGATGGCTACACCTTC
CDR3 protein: CASSPRHTTGANDGYTF

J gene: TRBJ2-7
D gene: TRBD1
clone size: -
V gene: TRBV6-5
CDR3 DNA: TGTGCCAGCAGTTGGGGACAGGGCTACGAGCAGTACTTC
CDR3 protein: CASSWGQGYEQYF

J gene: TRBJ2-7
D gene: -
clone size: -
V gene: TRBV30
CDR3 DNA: TGTGCCTGGAGTGTGGGGGGACCCACCTACGAGCAGTACTTC
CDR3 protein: CAWSVGGPTYEQYF

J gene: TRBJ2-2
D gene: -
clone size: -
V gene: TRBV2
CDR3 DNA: TGTGCCAGCACTGGGGACTTTAACACCGGGGAGCTGTTTTTT
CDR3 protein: CASTGDFNTGELFF

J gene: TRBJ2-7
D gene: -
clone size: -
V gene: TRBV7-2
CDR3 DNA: TGTGCCAGCAGCCTCGAAGGGGCACCCGCCAGCTCCTACGAGCAGTACTTC
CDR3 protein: CASSLEGAPASSYEQYF

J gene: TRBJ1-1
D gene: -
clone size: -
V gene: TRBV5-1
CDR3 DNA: TGCGCCAGCAGCTTCGCACGGCCGAGGACTGAAGCTTTCTTT
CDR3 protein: CASSFARPRTEAFF

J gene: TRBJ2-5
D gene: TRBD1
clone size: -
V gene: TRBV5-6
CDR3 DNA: TGTGCCAGCAGCTCCCAAAGGACAGGGGGCGAGACCCAGTACTTC
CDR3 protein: CASSSQRTGGETQYF

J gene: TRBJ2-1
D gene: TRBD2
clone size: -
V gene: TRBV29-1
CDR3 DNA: TGCAGCGTTGAAAGGACTAGCGGCCTGAGCTCCTACAATGAGCAGTTCTTC
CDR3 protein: CSVERTSGLSSYNEQFF

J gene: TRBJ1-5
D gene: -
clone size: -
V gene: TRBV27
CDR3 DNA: TGTGCCAGCAGTTTTAGTAGCAATCAGCCCCAGCATTTT
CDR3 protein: CASSFSSNQPQHF

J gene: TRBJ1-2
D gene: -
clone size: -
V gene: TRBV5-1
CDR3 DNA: TGCGCCAGCAGCTTGGGACAGCCCTCGGATGGCTACACCTTC
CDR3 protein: CASSLGQPSDGYTF

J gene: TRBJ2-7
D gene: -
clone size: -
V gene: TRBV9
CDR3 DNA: TGTGCCAGCAGCCCTCAGACAGGCTCCTACGAGCAGTACTTC
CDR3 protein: CASSPQTGSYEQYF

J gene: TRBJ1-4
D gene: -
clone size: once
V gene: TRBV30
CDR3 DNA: TGTGCCTGGAGTGCCTACCATGAAAAACTGTTTTTT
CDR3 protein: CAWSAYHEKLFF

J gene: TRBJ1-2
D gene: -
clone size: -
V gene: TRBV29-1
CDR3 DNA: TGCAGCGTCGATCGTGGAAGGGGAGGCTACACCTTC
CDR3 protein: CSVDRGRGGYTF

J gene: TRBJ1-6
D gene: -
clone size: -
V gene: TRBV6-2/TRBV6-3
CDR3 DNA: TGTGCCAGCAGTGACATCTTCAGCTCCTATAATTCACCCCTCCACTTT
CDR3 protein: CASSDIFSSYNSPLHF

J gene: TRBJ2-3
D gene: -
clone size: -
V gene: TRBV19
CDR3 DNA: TGTGCCAGTAGTATGGGGCCCCTACGGCGGGGGCGCACAGATACGCAGTATTTT
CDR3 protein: CASSMGPLRRGRTDTQYF

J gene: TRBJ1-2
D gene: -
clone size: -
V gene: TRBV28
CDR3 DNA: TGTGCCAGCAGTTTGGCACAGGGCTATGCTAACTATGGCTACACCTTC
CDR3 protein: CASSLAQGYANYGYTF

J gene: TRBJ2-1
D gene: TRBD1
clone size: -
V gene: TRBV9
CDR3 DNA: TGTGCCAGCAGCGCTTGGACAGGGGCCAACAATGAGCAGTTCTTC
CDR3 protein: CASSAWTGANNEQFF

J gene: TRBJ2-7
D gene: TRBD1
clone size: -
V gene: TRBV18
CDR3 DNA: TGTGCCAGCTCACCTGACAGGGGAGAGTACGAGCAGTACTTC
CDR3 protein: CASSPDRGEYEQYF

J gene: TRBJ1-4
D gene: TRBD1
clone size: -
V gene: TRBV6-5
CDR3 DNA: TGTGCCAGCATGGGGACAGGTGCTAATGAAAAACTGTTTTTT
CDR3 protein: CASMGTGANEKLFF

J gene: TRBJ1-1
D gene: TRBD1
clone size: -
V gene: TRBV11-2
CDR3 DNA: TGTGCCAGCAGCCGAAGGGGGACAGGGTTGAACACTGAAGCTTTCTTT
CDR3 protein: CASSRRGTGLNTEAFF

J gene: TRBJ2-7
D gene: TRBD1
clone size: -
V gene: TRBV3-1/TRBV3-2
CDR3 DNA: TGTGCCAGCAGCCAGGGTGAGTGGGACAGCTCCTACGAGCAGTACTTC
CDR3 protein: CASSQGEWDSSYEQYF

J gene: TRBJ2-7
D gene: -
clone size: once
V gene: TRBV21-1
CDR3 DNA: TGTGCCAGCAGCAGACTGGACAGGAACGACTCCTACGAGCAGTACTTC
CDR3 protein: CASSRLDRNDSYEQYF

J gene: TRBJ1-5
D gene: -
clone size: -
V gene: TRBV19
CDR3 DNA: TGTGCCAGTACCCTAATGTGGGGCACTAATCAGCCCCAGCATTTT
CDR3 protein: CASTLMWGTNQPQHF

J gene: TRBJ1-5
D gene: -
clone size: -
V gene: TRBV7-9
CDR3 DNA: TGTGCCAGCAGCTTTCCTCAGGGACCCCAGCATTTT
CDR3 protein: CASSFPQGPQHF

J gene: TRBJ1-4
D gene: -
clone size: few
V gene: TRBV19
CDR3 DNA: TGTGCCAGTAGTCCGTCGGGGGCAACTAATGAAAAACTGTTTTTT
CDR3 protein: CASSPSGATNEKLFF

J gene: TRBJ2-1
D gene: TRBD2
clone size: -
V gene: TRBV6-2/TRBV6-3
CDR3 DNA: TGTGCCAGCAGTTACAGGACTAGCTACAATGAGCAGTTCTTC
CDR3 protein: CASSYRTSYNEQFF

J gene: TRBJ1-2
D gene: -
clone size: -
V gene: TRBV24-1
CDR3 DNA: TGTGCCACCAGTGATCCTGGCCCCTTGGCCTATGGCTACACCTTC
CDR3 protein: CATSDPGPLAYGYTF

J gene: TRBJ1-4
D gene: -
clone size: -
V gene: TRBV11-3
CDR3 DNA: TGTGCCAGCAGTAAAGGAGCTAATGAAAAACTGTTTTTT
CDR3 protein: CASSKGANEKLFF

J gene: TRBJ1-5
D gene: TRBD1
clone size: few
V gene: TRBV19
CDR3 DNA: TGTGCCAGTAGTACCGGGACAGGGGGCGAACAGCCCCAGCATTTT
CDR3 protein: CASSTGTGGEQPQHF

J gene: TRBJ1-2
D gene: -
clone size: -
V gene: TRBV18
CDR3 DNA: TGTGCCAGCTCACCAGCGCCTCCCCAAGGAGCTAACTATGGCTACACCTTC
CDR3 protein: CASSPAPPQGANYGYTF

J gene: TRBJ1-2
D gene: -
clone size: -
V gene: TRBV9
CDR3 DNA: TGTGCCAGCAGCGCCCGGACAGCCTATGGCTACACCTTC
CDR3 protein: CASSARTAYGYTF

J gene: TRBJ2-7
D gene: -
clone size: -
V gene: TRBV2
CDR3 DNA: TGTGCCAGCAGCGCGGAGACGAGGAGCTCCTACGAGCAGTACTTC
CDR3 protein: CASSAETRSSYEQYF

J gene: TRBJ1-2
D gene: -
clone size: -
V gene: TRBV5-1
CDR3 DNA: TGCGCCAGCAGCTTGGCAGACTTCTATGGCTACACCTTC
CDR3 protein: CASSLADFYGYTF

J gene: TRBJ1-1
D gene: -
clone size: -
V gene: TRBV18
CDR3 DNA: TGTGCCAGCTCCTTCCAGGGGCCCACAGAAGGAGACGCTTTCTTT
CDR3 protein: CASSFQGPTEGDAFF

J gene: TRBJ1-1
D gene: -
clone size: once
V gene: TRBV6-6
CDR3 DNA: TGTGCCGGTGGACAAGCCGATGAAGCTTTCTTT
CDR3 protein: CAGGQADEAFF

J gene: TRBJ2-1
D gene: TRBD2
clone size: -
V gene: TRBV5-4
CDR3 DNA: TGTGCCAGCAGCTCTCGACTAGCCAGTGAGCAGTTCTTC
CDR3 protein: CASSSRLASEQFF

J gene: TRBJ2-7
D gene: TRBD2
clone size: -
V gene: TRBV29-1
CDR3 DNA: TGCAGCGTTTACGAAGGGACTAGGTGGTACTTC
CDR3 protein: CSVYEGTRWYF

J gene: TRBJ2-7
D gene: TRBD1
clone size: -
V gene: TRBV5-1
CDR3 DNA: TGCGCCAGCAGCTTGACGACAGGGAACTACGAGCAGTACTTC
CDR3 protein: CASSLTTGNYEQYF

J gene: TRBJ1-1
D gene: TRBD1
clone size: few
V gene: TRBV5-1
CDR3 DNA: TGCGCCAGCAGCCTGATAACCGGACAGGGGGAGGCTTTCTTT
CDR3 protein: CASSLITGQGEAFF

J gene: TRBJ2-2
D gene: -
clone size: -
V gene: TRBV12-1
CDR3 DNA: TGTGCCAGCAGCTTTGCGACAGGTCCCACAGGGGAAAGTCCTACCCCGAACACCGGGGAGCTGTTTTTT
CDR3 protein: CASSFATGPTGESPTPNTGELFF